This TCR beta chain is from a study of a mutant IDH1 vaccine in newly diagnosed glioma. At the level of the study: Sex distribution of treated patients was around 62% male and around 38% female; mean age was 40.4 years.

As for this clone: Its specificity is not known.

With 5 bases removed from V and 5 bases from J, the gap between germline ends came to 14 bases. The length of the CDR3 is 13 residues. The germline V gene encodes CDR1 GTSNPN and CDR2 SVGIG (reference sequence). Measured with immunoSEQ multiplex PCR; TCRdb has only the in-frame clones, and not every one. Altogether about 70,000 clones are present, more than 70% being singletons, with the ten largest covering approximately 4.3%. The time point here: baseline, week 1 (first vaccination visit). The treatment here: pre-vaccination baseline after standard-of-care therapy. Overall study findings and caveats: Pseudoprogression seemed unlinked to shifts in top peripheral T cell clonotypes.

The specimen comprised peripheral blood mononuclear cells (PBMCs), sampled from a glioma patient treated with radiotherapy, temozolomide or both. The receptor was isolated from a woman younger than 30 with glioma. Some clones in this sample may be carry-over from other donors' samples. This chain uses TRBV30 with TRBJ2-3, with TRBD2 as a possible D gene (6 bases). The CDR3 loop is CAWHRGGIDTQYF. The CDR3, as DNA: TGTGCCTGGCATCGGGGCGGGATAGATACGCAGTATTTT.